The sample holds one count of the clone carrying this T cell receptor (beta chain). Between the trimmed V and J ends, which lost 5 bases and 8 bases, there was a span of 15 bases. The CDR3 covers 13 residues. Germline V gives CDR1 SGHTA, CDR2 FQGTGA. These data originate in a study of blood T cell repertoires in COVID-19. Study as a whole: Whether acute or convalescent, the COVID-19 samples came from the United States, Italy and Spain.

Generated by immunoSEQ multiplex PCR, the TCRdb table keeps only in-frame clones and is missing some. In the table there are about 120,000 clones, around 86% of which are singletons. This clonotype was obtained from a man between 65 and 80 years old with acute or convalescent COVID-19. Specimen: peripheral blood. The chain combines TRBV7-3 with TRBJ1-1; D is perhaps TRBD1 (6 bases). CDR3 loop: CASSPWEGGEAFF. DNA of the CDR3: TGTGCCAGCAGCCCCTGGGAGGGGGGCGAAGCTTTCTTT.